A selection of T cell receptor beta chains follows, all from one sample in a study of blood T cell repertoires in COVID-19. TCRdb's copy holds only in-frame clones and misses some; the assay was immunoSEQ multiplex PCR. The sample records around 130,000 clones, 70% to 90% being singletons. Sequencing used peripheral blood. The source is a woman in her fifties or sixties who had recovered from COVID-19. The CDR3 runs from the conserved cysteine through the conserved F or W. The D gene is left open where the match is weak. The listing skips clone size in some rows; elsewhere it reads once, few, many or a size class.

V gene	J gene	clone size	D gene	CDR3 DNA	CDR3 protein
TRBV6-6	TRBJ2-2	NA	TRBD2	TGTGCCAGCGACGGCGGGAGTTACACCGGGGAGCTGTTTTTT	CASDGGSYTGELFF
TRBV19	TRBJ1-1	NA	NA	TGTGCCAGTAGTTCTGCAAACCGGGGCACTGAAGCTTTCTTT	CASSSANRGTEAFF
TRBV4-1	TRBJ2-5	NA	TRBD2	TGCGCCAGCAGCCAAGAGACTAGCCTTGTGGCCCAGTACTTC	CASSQETSLVAQYF
TRBV9	TRBJ2-1	NA	NA	TGTGCCAGCAGCGTAGCAAACTACAATGAGCAGTTCTTC	CASSVANYNEQFF
TRBV19	TRBJ2-3	few	NA	TGTGCCAGCCACGGGGGACTCACAGATACGCAGTATTTT	CASHGGLTDTQYF
TRBV19	TRBJ1-1	NA	NA	TGTGCCAGTAGTGTCCAGGGCATAAAAGCTTTCTTT	CASSVQGIKAFF
TRBV30	TRBJ2-1	NA	TRBD1	TGTGCCGGGACAGGGCAGGGGGGCCATGAGCAGTTCTTC	CAGTGQGGHEQFF
TRBV29-1	TRBJ2-1	NA	TRBD1	TGCAGCGTTTACCGGACAGGGGCATACAATGAGCAGTTCTTC	CSVYRTGAYNEQFF
TRBV6-4	TRBJ2-3	NA	TRBD2	TGTGCCAGCAGTTCATCTGGGGGACTAGTAGCAGATACGCAGTATTTT	CASSSSGGLVADTQYF
TRBV5-1	TRBJ2-5	NA	NA	TGCGCCAGCAGCTTGGTGCAGGGTCAAGAGACCCAGTACTTC	CASSLVQGQETQYF
TRBV7-9	TRBJ2-4	once	TRBD1	TGTGCCAGCAGCTTGGACCGAAGGACAGGGCAGTACTTC	CASSLDRRTGQYF
TRBV11-3	TRBJ2-5	once	TRBD1	TGTGCCAGCAGCACGGGACAGAAAAAAGAGACCCAGTACTTC	CASSTGQKKETQYF
TRBV27	TRBJ1-2	NA	NA	TGTGCCAGCAGTTTATTCCCCAGGGACTATGGCTACACCTTC	CASSLFPRDYGYTF
TRBV14	TRBJ2-2	once	TRBD2	TGTGCCAGCAGCCGAGGCTTATTAGCGGGAGACACCGGGGAGCTGTTTTTT	CASSRGLLAGDTGELFF
TRBV5-1	TRBJ2-2	NA	TRBD1	TGCGCCAGCAGCTTGGAGCCAGGGGGCTACACCGGGGAGCTGTTTTTT	CASSLEPGGYTGELFF
TRBV4-3	TRBJ2-7	NA	TRBD1	TGCGCCAGCAGCCAAGAAAGGGGACAGGGGCCGGGGTACGAGCAGTACTTC	CASSQERGQGPGYEQYF